The 19 T cell receptor beta chains in this list originate from one sample, sequenced in a study of T cell repertoires in cytomegalovirus infection. One entry per CDR3 protein results from TCRdb running MiXCR on the reads. Of more than 500,000 distinct CDR3 sequences listed, 15% to 20% are singletons. The sequencing input was CD8+ T cells from PBMCs. All receptors come from a human donor in good health (CMV status not recorded). Some clones in this sample may be carry-over from other donors' samples.

This clonotype occurred many times. The chain combines TRBV19 with TRBJ2-2; tentative D call: TRBD2 (5 bases). Trimming took off 3 bases at V and 2 bases at J, with 10 bases between the two ends. CDR3 length: 15 residues. Germline values: CDR1 LNHDA, CDR2 SQIVND (reference sequence). CDR3 nucleotides: TGTGCCAGTAGTATTGGTCTAGCTAACACCGGGGAGCTGTTTTTT. This codes for CASSIGLANTGELFF.

CDR3 loop: CASSIQGEVADTQYF. The CDR3 coding sequence is TGTGCCAGTAGTATCCAGGGGGAAGTGGCAGATACGCAGTATTTT. The V and J genes are TRBV19 and TRBJ2-3; TRBD1 matches 7 bases. V lost 3 bases, J lost 4 bases, and 7 bases stayed unmatched. The germline V gene encodes CDR1 LNHDA and CDR2 SQIVND (reference sequence). The CDR3 contains 15 residues.

This clonotype was recorded a few times. The rearrangement uses TRBV6-1 and TRBJ1-4; D is unclear. The V gene lost 0 bases and the J gene lost 8 bases, with 13 bases spanning the gap. The germline CDR1 and CDR2 sequences are MNHNS and SASEGT. The length of the CDR3 is 15 residues. Here the CDR3 DNA reads TGTGCCAGCAGTGAAGCGGGAAGGGAGGTCGAAAAACTGTTTTTT. Translated, it gives CASSEAGREVEKLFF.

The chain combines TRBV20-1 with TRBJ2-1; 10 bases fit TRBD1. The germline V gene encodes CDR1 DFQATT and CDR2 SNEGSKA (reference sequence). The CDR3 covers 14 residues. With V trimmed by 5 bases and J by 8 bases, 9 bases remained unmatched. The CDR3 here is CSAVDRGEGDEQFF. CDR3 sequence (DNA): TGCAGTGCTGTGGACAGGGGGGAGGGGGATGAGCAGTTCTTC.

The chain employs TRBV5-4 and TRBJ2-7, with D maybe TRBD1 (6 bases). Germline-derived CDR1 and CDR2 are SGHNT and YYREEE (reference sequence). Deletions cut 0 bases from V and 5 bases from J, with 15 bases between. This CDR3 contains 15 residues. CDR3 protein: CASSLDTGTRDEQYF. The CDR3 DNA follows: TGTGCCAGCAGCTTGGACACAGGGACCCGGGACGAGCAGTACTTC.

This clonotype has more than one count but fewer than ten. The chain recombines TRBV5-4 with TRBJ2-1; D is uncertain. The V gene lost 4 bases and the J gene lost 10 bases, with 15 bases spanning the gap. The CDR3 runs 13 residues. The V gene's germline CDR1 is SGHNT and CDR2 YYREEE (reference sequence). CDR3 sequence reads: CASSLATTREQFF. DNA for the CDR3: TGTGCCAGCAGCCTCGCCACGACGAGGGAGCAGTTCTTC.

This clonotype was counted ten times or more. V is TRBV5-6 and J is TRBJ1-1; D call uncertain. Germline CDR1 and CDR2: SGHDT and YYEEEE. Trimming removed 0 bases at V and 2 bases at J, with 14 bases between. The CDR3 spans 16 residues. The CDR3 is CASSLVGGRGNTEAFF. The CDR3 DNA reads as TGTGCCAGCAGCTTGGTAGGAGGACGTGGTAACACTGAAGCTTTCTTT.

This clonotype was recorded at least ten times. The chain couples TRBV28 to TRBJ1-2; 7 bases match TRBD1. There are 14 residues in the CDR3. In germline, CDR1 is MDHEN, CDR2 SYDVKM. With 5 bases clipped from V and 3 bases from J, the junction kept 6 bases outside the gene matches. In DNA form, the CDR3 reads TGTGCCAGCAGTACTCCGACAGGGTACTATGGCTACACCTTC. Amino acid sequence: CASSTPTGYYGYTF.

V and J are TRBV29-1 and TRBJ2-6; D may be TRBD2 (6 bases). V lost 4 bases and J lost 6, with 7 bases in between. The germline CDR1 and CDR2 sequences are SQVTM and ANQGSEA. This CDR3 comprises 12 residues. The CDR3 protein is CSVGGEANVLTF. The CDR3 DNA reads TGCAGCGTTGGGGGGGAGGCCAACGTCCTGACTTTC.

This clonotype was seen ten or more times. The chain joins TRBV11-2 to TRBJ1-2; D is unresolved. Germline V gene data show CDR1 as SGHAT and CDR2 as FQNNGV. Trimming stripped 0 bases from V and 8 bases from J, with 10 bases between. The CDR3 is made up of 13 amino acids. Written as DNA, the CDR3 is TGTGCCAGCAGCTTAGATTACGGAACGGGCTACACCTTC. This translates into CASSLDYGTGYTF. Together with reference TRBV11-2 and TRBJ1-2, the CDR3 gives the full variable domain: EAGVAQSPRYKIIEKRQSVAFWCNPISGHATLYWYQQILGQGPKLLIQFQNNGVVDDSQLPKDRFSAERLKGVDSTLKIQPAKLEDSAVYLCASSLDYGTGYTFGSGTRLTVV.

Comment on this clonotype: The final CDR3 position lacks the conserved phenylalanine or tryptophan, pointing to a likely read error. This rearrangement joins TRBV14 to TRBJ2-1; 11 bases match TRBD2. Germline trimming cut 7 bases from V and 4 bases from J; bases unmatched to any gene: 6. This CDR3 region has 15 residues. CDR1 and CDR2 from the germline V gene are SGHDN and FVKESK. CDR3 sequence: CASTSSGGFYNEQFL. CDR3 nucleotide sequence: TGTGCCAGCACCTCTAGCGGGGGGTTTTACAATGAGCAGTTCTTA.

The chain has TRBV12-5 and TRBJ2-4, with no clear D. With 7 bases removed from V and 0 bases from J, the gap between germline ends came to 13 bases. The CDR3 is 15 residues long. The germline CDR1 and CDR2 sequences are LGHNT and FRNRAP. CDR3 in DNA: TGTGCTAGTGCCGACCTAGGGTTAGCCAAAAACATTCAGTACTTC. The encoded protein is CASADLGLAKNIQYF.

This clonotype was seen a few times. In DNA, the CDR3 is TGTGCCAGTATTTCTAGGGACACCGAAACTGAAGCTTTCTTT. Protein product: CASISRDTETEAFF. The chain joins TRBV19 to TRBJ1-1, with D tentatively TRBD1 (6 bases). The V gene's germline CDR1 is LNHDA and CDR2 SQIVND (reference sequence). The germline V and J ends were trimmed by 7 bases and 5 bases, with 17 bases remaining between them. This CDR3 region has 14 residues.

This chain connects TRBV5-6 to TRBJ1-1; D gene ambiguous. This CDR3 has 13 residues. CDR1 is SGHDT, CDR2 YYEEEE, per germline. V dropped 3 bases and J dropped 4 bases, with 10 bases sitting between them. The CDR3 spells CASSSGAGTEAFF. The CDR3 bases are TGTGCCAGCAGCTCCGGAGCGGGCACTGAAGCTTTCTTT.

The chain links TRBV19 to TRBJ1-2; TRBD1 agrees at 7 bases. The germline gives CDR1 LNHDA, CDR2 SQIVND (reference sequence). Trimming cost V 6 bases and J 7 bases; bases outside gene matches: 5. The CDR3 is 12 amino acids. CDR3 amino acids: CASRGTAIGYTF. In nucleotides, the CDR3 is TGTGCCAGTAGGGGGACAGCCATTGGCTACACCTTC.

In its sample, this clonotype was seen many times. V usage is TRBV7-6 and J usage is TRBJ1-2; D not certain. Trimming pared 1 base from V and 3 bases from J, leaving 9 bases between. The CDR3 contains 14 residues. CDR1 SGHVS and CDR2 FNYEAQ come from the germline V gene. CDR3 DNA: TGTGCCAGCAGCTTAGAGGCAAAGCACTATGGCTACACCTTC. Translating it yields CASSLEAKHYGYTF.

The sample holds a few counts of this clonotype. The chain is built from TRBV5-6 and TRBJ2-7; D is perhaps TRBD2 (5 bases). Germline V gene lookup returns CDR1 SGHDT and CDR2 YYEEEE. The CDR3 runs 13 residues. Between the trimmed V and J ends, which lost 0 bases and 7 bases, there was a span of 11 bases. CDR3 bases: TGTGCCAGCAGCTTGGCCGGGCGCGGGGAGCAGTACTTC. Translated, it gives CASSLAGRGEQYF.

V is TRBV9 and J is TRBJ1-1, with 8 bases fitting TRBD1. The CDR3 loop spans 14 amino acids. V shed 5 bases and J 6 bases; nucleotides not matched to a gene: 9. Germline V gene lookup returns CDR1 SGDLS and CDR2 YYNGEE. CDR3 nucleotides: TGTGCCAGCAGTCGAATTGGACAGGGCTCTGAAGCTTTCTTT. It encodes CASSRIGQGSEAFF.

This clonotype has at least ten counts. The chain employs TRBV7-6 and TRBJ1-4, with D unclear. This CDR3 is built from 19 residues. Trimming stripped 5 bases from V and 0 bases from J, with 22 bases between. Per germline, CDR1 SGHVS and CDR2 FNYEAQ. CDR3 amino acids: CASSPFAYAADATNEKLFF. CDR3 DNA sequence: TGTGCCAGCAGCCCATTTGCGTATGCGGCGGATGCAACTAATGAAAAACTGTTTTTT.